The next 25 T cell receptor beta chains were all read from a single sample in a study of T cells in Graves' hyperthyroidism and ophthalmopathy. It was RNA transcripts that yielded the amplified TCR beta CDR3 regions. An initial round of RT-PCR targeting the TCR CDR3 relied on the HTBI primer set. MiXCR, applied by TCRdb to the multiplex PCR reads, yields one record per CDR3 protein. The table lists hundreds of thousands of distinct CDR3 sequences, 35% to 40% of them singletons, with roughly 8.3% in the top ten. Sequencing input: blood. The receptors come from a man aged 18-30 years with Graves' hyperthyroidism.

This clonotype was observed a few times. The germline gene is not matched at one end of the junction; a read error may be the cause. The CDR3 region has the DNA TGTGCCAGCAGTGAGCTCATGGATACTGAAGCTTTCTTT. It encodes CASSELMDTEAFF. The chain joins TRBV5-1 to TRBJ1-1; D not resolved. Germline loops: CDR1 SGHRS, CDR2 YFSETQ. This CDR3 is 13 amino acids long.

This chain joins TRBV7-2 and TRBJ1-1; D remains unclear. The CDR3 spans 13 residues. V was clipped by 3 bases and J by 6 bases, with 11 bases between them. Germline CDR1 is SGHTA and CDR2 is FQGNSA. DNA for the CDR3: TGTGCCAGCAGCTTGGAAAGTTCCCCTGAAGCTTTCTTT. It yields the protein CASSLESSPEAFF.

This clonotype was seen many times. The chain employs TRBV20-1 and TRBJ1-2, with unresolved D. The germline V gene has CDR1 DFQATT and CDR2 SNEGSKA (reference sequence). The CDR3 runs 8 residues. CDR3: CSVGGYTF. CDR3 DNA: TGCAGCGTTGGTGGCTACACCTTC.

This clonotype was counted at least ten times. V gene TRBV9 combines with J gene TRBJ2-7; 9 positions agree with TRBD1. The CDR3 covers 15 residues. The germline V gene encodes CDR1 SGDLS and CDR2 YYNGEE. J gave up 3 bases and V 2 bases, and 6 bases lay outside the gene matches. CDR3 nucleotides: TGTGCCAGCAGCGTTGCCCCGGGACAGGGCTACGAGCAGTACTTC. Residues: CASSVAPGQGYEQYF.

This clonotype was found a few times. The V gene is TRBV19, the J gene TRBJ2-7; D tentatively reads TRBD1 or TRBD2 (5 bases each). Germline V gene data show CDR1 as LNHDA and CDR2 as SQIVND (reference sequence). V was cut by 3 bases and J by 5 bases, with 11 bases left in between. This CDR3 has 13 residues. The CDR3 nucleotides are TGTGCCAGTAGTATCGGGGTAGGGGACGAGCAGTACTTC. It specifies CASSIGVGDEQYF.

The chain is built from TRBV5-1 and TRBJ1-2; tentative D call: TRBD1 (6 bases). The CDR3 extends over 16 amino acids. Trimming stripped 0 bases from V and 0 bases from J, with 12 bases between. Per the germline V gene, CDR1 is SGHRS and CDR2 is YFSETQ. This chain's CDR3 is CASSLDSTGSNYGYTF. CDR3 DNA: TGCGCCAGCAGCTTGGATTCGACAGGCTCTAACTATGGCTACACCTTC.

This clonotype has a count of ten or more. In DNA, the CDR3 is TGCAGCGGCGCCAAACAGGGTGCTGAAGCTTTCTTT. This encodes CSGAKQGAEAFF. This sequence joins TRBV29-1 and TRBJ1-1, with D perhaps TRBD1 (6 bases). The CDR3 length is 12 residues. Trimming stripped 7 bases from V and 6 bases from J, with 15 bases between. Per the germline V gene, CDR1 is SQVTM and CDR2 is ANQGSEA.

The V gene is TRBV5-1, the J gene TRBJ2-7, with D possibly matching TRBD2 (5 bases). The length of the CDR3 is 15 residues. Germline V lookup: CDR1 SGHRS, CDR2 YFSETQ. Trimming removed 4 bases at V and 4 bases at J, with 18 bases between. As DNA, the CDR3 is TGCGCCAGCAGCGCCGGGATCGTAGGCCCATACGAGCAGTACTTC. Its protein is CASSAGIVGPYEQYF.

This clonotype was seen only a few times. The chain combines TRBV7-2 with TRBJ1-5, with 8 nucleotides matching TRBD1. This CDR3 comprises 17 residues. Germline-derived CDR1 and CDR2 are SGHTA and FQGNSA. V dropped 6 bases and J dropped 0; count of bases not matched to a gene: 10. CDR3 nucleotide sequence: TGTGCCAGCAGTCCCCGGGACAGGCAATATAGCAATCAGCCCCAGCATTTT. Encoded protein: CASSPRDRQYSNQPQHF.

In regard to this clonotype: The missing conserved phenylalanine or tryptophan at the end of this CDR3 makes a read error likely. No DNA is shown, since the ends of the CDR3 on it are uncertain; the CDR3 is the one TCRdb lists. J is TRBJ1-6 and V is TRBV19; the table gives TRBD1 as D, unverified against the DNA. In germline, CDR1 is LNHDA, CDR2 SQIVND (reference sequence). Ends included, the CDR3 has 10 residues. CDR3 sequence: CASSVTGTAS.

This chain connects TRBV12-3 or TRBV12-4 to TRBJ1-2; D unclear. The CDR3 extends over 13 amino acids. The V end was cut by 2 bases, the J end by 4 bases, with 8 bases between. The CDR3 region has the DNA TGTGCCAGCAGTTTATCGGCAGTCTATGGCTACACCTTC. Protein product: CASSLSAVYGYTF.

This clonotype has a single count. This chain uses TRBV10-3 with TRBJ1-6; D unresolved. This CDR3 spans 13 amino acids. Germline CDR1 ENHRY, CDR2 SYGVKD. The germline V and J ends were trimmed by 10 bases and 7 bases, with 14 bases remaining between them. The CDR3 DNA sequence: TGTGCCAGTCGTTTTTCGGGAAATTCACCCCTCCACTTT. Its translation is CASRFSGNSPLHF.

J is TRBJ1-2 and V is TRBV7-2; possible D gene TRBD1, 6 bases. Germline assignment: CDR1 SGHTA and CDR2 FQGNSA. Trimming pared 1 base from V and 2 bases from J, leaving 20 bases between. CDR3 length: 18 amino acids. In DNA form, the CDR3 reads TGTGCCAGCAGCTTAGTTAAGGGGGGAAGGGGAACGAACTATGGCTACACCTTC. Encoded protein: CASSLVKGGRGTNYGYTF. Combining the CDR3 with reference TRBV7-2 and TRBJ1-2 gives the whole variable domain GAGVSQSPSNKVTEKGKDVELRCDPISGHTALYWYRQSLGQGLEFLIYFQGNSAPDKSGLPSDRFSAERTGGSVSTLTIQRTQQEDSAVYLCASSLVKGGRGTNYGYTFGSGTRLTVV.

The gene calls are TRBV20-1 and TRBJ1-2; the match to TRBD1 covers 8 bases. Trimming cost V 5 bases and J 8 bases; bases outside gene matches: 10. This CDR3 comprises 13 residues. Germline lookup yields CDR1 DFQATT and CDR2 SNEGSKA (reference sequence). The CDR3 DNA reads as TGCAGTGCTCCCATCGACAGGGGAGAGGGCTACACCTTC. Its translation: CSAPIDRGEGYTF.

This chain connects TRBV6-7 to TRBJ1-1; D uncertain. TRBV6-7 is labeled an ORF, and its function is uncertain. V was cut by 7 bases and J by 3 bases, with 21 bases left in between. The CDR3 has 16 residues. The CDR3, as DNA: TGTGCCAGCACTTCTTTGACATCCCCCAGGCACACTGAAGCTTTCTTT. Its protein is CASTSLTSPRHTEAFF.

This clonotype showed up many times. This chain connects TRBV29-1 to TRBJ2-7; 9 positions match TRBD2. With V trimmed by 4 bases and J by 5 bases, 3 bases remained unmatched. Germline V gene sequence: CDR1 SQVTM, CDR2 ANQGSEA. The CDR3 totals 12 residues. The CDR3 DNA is TGCAGCGTTGTTCTAGCGGGAAACGAGCAGTACTTC. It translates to CSVVLAGNEQYF.

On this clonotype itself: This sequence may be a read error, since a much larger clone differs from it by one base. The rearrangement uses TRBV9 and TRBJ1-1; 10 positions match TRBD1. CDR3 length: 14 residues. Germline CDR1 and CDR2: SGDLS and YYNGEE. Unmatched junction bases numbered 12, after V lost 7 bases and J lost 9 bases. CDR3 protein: CASGAHPGQGQAFF. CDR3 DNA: TGTGCCAGCGGCGCACATCCGGGACAGGGGCAAGCTTTCTTT.

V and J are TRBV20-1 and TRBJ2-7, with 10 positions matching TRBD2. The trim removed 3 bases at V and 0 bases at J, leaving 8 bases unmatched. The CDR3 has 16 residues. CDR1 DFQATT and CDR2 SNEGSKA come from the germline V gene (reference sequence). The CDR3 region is CSARGSSGRHSYEQYF. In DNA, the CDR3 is TGCAGTGCTAGGGGTAGTAGCGGGAGGCACTCCTACGAGCAGTACTTC.

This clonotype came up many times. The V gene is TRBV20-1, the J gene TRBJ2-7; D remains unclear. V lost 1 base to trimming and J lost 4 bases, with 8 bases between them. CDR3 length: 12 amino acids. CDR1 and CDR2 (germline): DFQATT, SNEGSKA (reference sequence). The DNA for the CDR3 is TGCAGTGCTAGAGGCAGAGATTACGAGCAGTACTTC. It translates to CSARGRDYEQYF.

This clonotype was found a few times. The CDR3 coding sequence is TGTGCCAGCAGTCCCGGGGAAGGACTCACCGGGGAGCTGTTTTTT. Its translation is CASSPGEGLTGELFF. The V and J genes are TRBV12-3 or TRBV12-4 and TRBJ2-2; maybe TRBD2 (5 bases). V was pared by 5 bases and J by 4 bases, with 14 bases between. The CDR3 runs 15 residues.

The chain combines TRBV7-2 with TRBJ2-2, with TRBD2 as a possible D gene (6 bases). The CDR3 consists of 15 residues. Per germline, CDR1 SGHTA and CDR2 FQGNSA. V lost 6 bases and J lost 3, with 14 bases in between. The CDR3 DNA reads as TGTGCCAGCAGACTTCGGGGGTGGGACACCGGGGAGCTGTTTTTT. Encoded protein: CASRLRGWDTGELFF.

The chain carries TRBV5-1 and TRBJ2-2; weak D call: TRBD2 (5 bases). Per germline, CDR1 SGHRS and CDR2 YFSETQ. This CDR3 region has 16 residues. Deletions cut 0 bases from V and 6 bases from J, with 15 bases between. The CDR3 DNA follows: TGCGCCAGCAGCTTGGGAGCTAGCCGCGAGGCCGGGGAGCTGTTTTTT. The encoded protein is CASSLGASREAGELFF. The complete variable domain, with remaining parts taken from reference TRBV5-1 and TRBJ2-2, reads KAGVTQTPRYLIKTRGQQVTLSCSPISGHRSVSWYQQTPGQGLQFLFEYFSETQRNKGNFPGRFSGRQFSNSRSEMNVSTLELGDSALYLCASSLGASREAGELFFGEGSRLTVL.

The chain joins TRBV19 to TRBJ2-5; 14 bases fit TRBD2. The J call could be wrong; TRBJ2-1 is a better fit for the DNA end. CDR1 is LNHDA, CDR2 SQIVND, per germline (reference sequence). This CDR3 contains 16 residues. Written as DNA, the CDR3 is TGTGCCAGTAGTATGTCGGGACTAGCGGGAGATATGGAGCAGTTCTTC. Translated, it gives CASSMSGLAGDMEQFF.

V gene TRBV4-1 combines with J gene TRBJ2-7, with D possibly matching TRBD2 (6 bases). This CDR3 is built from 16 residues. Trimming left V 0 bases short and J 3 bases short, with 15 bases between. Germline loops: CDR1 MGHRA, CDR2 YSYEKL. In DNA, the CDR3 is TGCGCCAGCAGCCAAGATTGGAGGGGAGATGGCTACGAGCAGTACTTC. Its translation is CASSQDWRGDGYEQYF.

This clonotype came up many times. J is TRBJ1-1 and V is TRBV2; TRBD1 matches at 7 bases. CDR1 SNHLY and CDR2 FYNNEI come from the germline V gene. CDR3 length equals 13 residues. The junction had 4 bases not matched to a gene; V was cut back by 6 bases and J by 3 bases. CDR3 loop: CASRGQRDTEAFF. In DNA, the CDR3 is TGTGCCAGCAGGGGACAGAGGGACACTGAAGCTTTCTTT.